The next 32 T cell receptor beta chains were all read from a single sample in a study of blood T cell repertoires in COVID-19. Some clones are missing from TCRdb's copy, which holds only in-frame ones; the method was immunoSEQ multiplex PCR. Altogether about 410,000 clones are present, roughly 85% being singletons, with the ten largest covering more than 1.4%. Sequenced material: peripheral blood. These receptors were taken from a young woman with active or convalescent COVID-19.

The chain carries TRBV6-5 and TRBJ1-2; TRBD1 might be the D (5 bases). CDR1 and CDR2 from the germline V gene are MNHEY and SVGAGI. This CDR3 comprises 14 residues. Trimming stripped 6 bases from V and 2 bases from J, with 13 bases between. The CDR3 DNA follows: TGTGCCAGCAGCTCAGGGTTCGTAAACTATGGCTACACCTTC. Translated: CASSSGFVNYGYTF.

In nucleotides, the CDR3 is TGTGCCAGCAGTGTTTCAGCTAACTATGGCTACACCTTC. This encodes CASSVSANYGYTF. The V and J genes are TRBV6-2 or TRBV6-3 and TRBJ1-2; D unresolved. Germline CDR1 and CDR2: MNHEY and SVGEGT. There are 13 residues in the CDR3. V lost 5 bases and J lost 0, with 7 bases in between.

V gene TRBV6-6 combines with J gene TRBJ2-1; 9 bases are shared with TRBD1. The J segment lost 5 bases and the V segment lost 4 bases, leaving 9 bases of the junction unmatched. The length of the CDR3 is 16 residues. Germline-derived CDR1 and CDR2 are MNHNY and SVGAGI (reference sequence). The CDR3 region is CASSFLPGQGDNEQFF. CDR3 sequence (DNA): TGTGCCAGCAGTTTTTTACCGGGACAGGGCGACAATGAGCAGTTCTTC.

V is TRBV11-2 and J is TRBJ2-5; TRBD2 matches at 13 bases. This CDR3 region has 18 residues. V gave up 5 bases and J gave up 0 bases; unmatched junction bases: 9. Germline V CDR1 and CDR2: SGHAT, FQNNGV. CDR3 DNA: TGTGCCAGCAGCGCACGGACTAGCGGGGGCCTGTACCAAGAGACCCAGTACTTC. It specifies CASSARTSGGLYQETQYF.

The CDR3, as DNA: TGTGCCAGCAGCGAAGGCCGGGATTACTATGGCTACACCTTC. It specifies CASSEGRDYYGYTF. This sequence joins TRBV3-1 (or the pseudogene TRBV3-2) and TRBJ1-2; no clear D gene. Trimming took 5 bases from V and 3 from J, leaving 13 bases between them. Looked up from germline, CDR1 is LGHDT and CDR2 is YNNKEL (reference sequence). This CDR3 has 14 amino acids.

The chain employs TRBV4-1 and TRBJ1-4; 8 bases align to TRBD1. CDR1 is MGHRA and CDR2 is YSYEKL in the germline V gene. V dropped 1 base and J dropped 5; count of bases not matched to a gene: 3. The CDR3 extends over 15 amino acids. This CDR3 is CASSQGGTGNEKLFF. Written as DNA, the CDR3 is TGCGCCAGCAGCCAAGGGGGGACAGGAAATGAAAAACTGTTTTTT.

This chain joins TRBV6-1 and TRBJ1-1; D is perhaps TRBD1 (6 bases). With 5 bases removed from V and 3 bases from J, the gap between germline ends came to 13 bases. This CDR3 comprises 14 residues. CDR1 and CDR2 (germline): MNHNS, SASEGT. CDR3 nucleotides: TGTGCCAGCAGTTCTGAGGACAGTTACACTGAAGCTTTCTTT. This translates into CASSSEDSYTEAFF.

This clone showed up just once. The rearrangement links TRBV11-2 to TRBJ1-6; D ambiguous. V was pared by 3 bases and J by 2 bases, with 11 bases between. The length of the CDR3 is 16 residues. Germline values: CDR1 SGHAT, CDR2 FQNNGV. The CDR3 DNA reads TGTGCCAGCAGCTTGGGCCTCTATACCTATAATTCACCCCTCCACTTT. Translating gives CASSLGLYTYNSPLHF.

The rearrangement links TRBV6-1 to TRBJ1-5; D call uncertain. The ends were cut back, 3 bases at V and 6 bases at J, with 15 bases in the middle. Germline V gene lookup returns CDR1 MNHNS and CDR2 SASEGT. The CDR3 is 15 amino acids. CDR3 sequence reads: CASSDYSQSTQPQHF. CDR3 DNA sequence: TGTGCCAGCAGTGATTATAGCCAGAGTACTCAGCCCCAGCATTTT.

V gene TRBV6-1 combines with J gene TRBJ1-4; the match to TRBD1 covers 7 bases. The CDR3 runs to 15 residues. Germline CDR1 reads MNHNS; CDR2 reads SASEGT. Losses at the gene ends were 1 base for V and 7 bases for J; bases not matched to a gene: 6. The CDR3 nucleotides are TGTGCCAGCAGTGAAGAAGAGGGGGCCGTTGAAAAACTGTTTTTT. Encoded protein: CASSEEEGAVEKLFF.

This clone was seen a handful of times. In the same sample, other DNA sequences code for this CDR3. The chain links TRBV5-1 to TRBJ1-1, with a possible D match to TRBD1 (6 bases). The CDR3 runs 12 residues. Trimming stripped 4 bases from V and 4 bases from J, with 8 bases between. From germline, CDR1 is SGHRS and CDR2 YFSETQ. In DNA form, the CDR3 reads TGCGCCAGCAGCATAGGGGGCACTGAAGCTTTCTTT. Translating gives CASSIGGTEAFF.

V and J are TRBV29-1 and TRBJ2-7; D may be TRBD1 (6 bases). Trimming took 4 bases from V and 5 from J, leaving 12 bases between them. Germline V gene lookup returns CDR1 SQVTM and CDR2 ANQGSEA. The CDR3 covers 12 residues. This CDR3 reads CSVGDIVHEQYF. The CDR3 DNA follows: TGCAGCGTTGGGGACATCGTCCACGAGCAGTACTTC.

The rearrangement joins TRBV3-1 (or the pseudogene TRBV3-2) to TRBJ1-2; TRBD1 is a possible D gene (5 bases). Trimming pared 1 base from V and 1 base from J, leaving 22 bases between. In germline, CDR1 is LGHDT, CDR2 YNNKEL (reference sequence). The CDR3 has 19 amino acids. The DNA of the CDR3 is TGTGCCAGCAGCCAAGGCTCTTTCGTTCGGGGGAGCAATAACTATGGCTACACCTTC. This gives the protein CASSQGSFVRGSNNYGYTF.

The rearrangement links TRBV18 to TRBJ1-2; no firm D call. Trimming removed 3 bases at V and 6 bases at J, with 8 bases between. Germline V gene data show CDR1 as KGHSH and CDR2 as LQKENI. The CDR3 totals 12 residues. The CDR3 sequence is CASSPTTDGYTF. The CDR3 bases are TGTGCCAGCTCACCCACCACAGATGGCTACACCTTC. Full variable domain (outside the CDR3, taken from reference TRBV18 and TRBJ1-2): NAGVMQNPRHLVRRRGQEARLRCSPMKGHSHVYWYRQLPEEGLKFMVYLQKENIIDESGMPKERFSAEFPKEGPSILRIQQVVRGDSAAYFCASSPTTDGYTFGSGTRLTVV.

This chain joins TRBV10-3 and TRBJ1-3; D possibly corresponds to TRBD1 (5 bases). The CDR3 contains 13 residues. Trimming left V 4 bases short and J 8 bases short, with 12 bases between. Germline lookup yields CDR1 ENHRY and CDR2 SYGVKD. CDR3 bases: TGTGCCATCAGTGGCGGTGGGGGGGACACCATATATTTT. Translation: CAISGGGGDTIYF.

The rearrangement joins TRBV10-1 to TRBJ2-7, with no clear D. V lost 2 bases to trimming and J lost 0 bases, with 8 bases between them. In germline, CDR1 is WNHNN, CDR2 SYGVQD (reference sequence). This CDR3 has 14 amino acids. The CDR3 region is CASSEDSSSYEQYF. The CDR3 nucleotides read TGCGCCAGCAGTGAGGATTCCAGCTCCTACGAGCAGTACTTC.

The CDR3, as DNA: TGTGCCAGCAGCTTTGGGAGACCGACTAGCGGGGGTTTCTTAGATACGCAGTATTTT. This sequence encodes CASSFGRPTSGGFLDTQYF. V is TRBV7-8 and J is TRBJ2-3; TRBD2 matches 12 bases. V dropped 3 bases and J dropped 5; count of bases not matched to a gene: 15. This CDR3 comprises 19 residues. CDR1 and CDR2 (germline): SGHVS, FQNEAQ.

Ten or more counts support this clone. Distinct nucleotide sequences in the sample also encode this CDR3. The genes are TRBV5-4 and TRBJ1-2; D is possibly TRBD1 (6 bases). V was shortened by 3 bases and J by 5 bases, with 17 bases between the two germline ends. The CDR3 runs 15 residues. Germline CDR1 SGHNT, CDR2 YYREEE (reference sequence). CDR3 DNA sequence: TGTGCCAGCAGCTCACCTAGTACAGGGAATTATGGCTACACCTTC. Translation gives CASSSPSTGNYGYTF.

The J gene is TRBJ2-7, the V gene TRBV19, with D perhaps matching TRBD2 (5 bases). Germline V CDR1 and CDR2: LNHDA, SQIVND (reference sequence). The CDR3 has 16 amino acids. V was cut by 5 bases and J by 6 bases, with 23 bases left in between. CDR3 sequence: CASSPPSGGIPVEQYF. The CDR3 bases are TGTGCCAGTAGTCCCCCGAGCGGCGGCATTCCTGTCGAGCAGTACTTC.

This chain links TRBV19 with TRBJ1-2, with D perhaps matching TRBD1 (6 bases). V dropped 5 bases and J dropped 3 bases, with 13 bases sitting between them. The CDR3 runs to 14 residues. Per the germline V gene, CDR1 is LNHDA and CDR2 is SQIVND (reference sequence). The CDR3 DNA is TGTGCCAGTAGTCGCACAGGGCCTTACTATGGCTACACCTTC. Its protein product is CASSRTGPYYGYTF.

J is TRBJ1-1 and V is TRBV18, with D hard to call. CDR3 length equals 11 residues. Trimming stripped 5 bases from V and 3 bases from J, with 4 bases between. CDR1 is KGHSH, CDR2 LQKENI, per germline. CDR3 bases: TGTGCCAGCTCAGGAGACACTGAAGCTTTCTTT. It codes for CASSGDTEAFF. Drawing the rest from reference TRBV18 and TRBJ1-1, the complete variable domain is NAGVMQNPRHLVRRRGQEARLRCSPMKGHSHVYWYRQLPEEGLKFMVYLQKENIIDESGMPKERFSAEFPKEGPSILRIQQVVRGDSAAYFCASSGDTEAFFGQGTRLTVV.

The rearrangement links TRBV4-1 to TRBJ2-5; the match to TRBD1 covers 9 bases. The V and J ends lost 2 bases and 4 bases, in that order; junction bases with no gene match: 5. Per the germline V gene, CDR1 is MGHRA and CDR2 is YSYEKL. This CDR3 has 15 residues. The CDR3 loop is CASSQWDREGETQYF. CDR3 bases: TGCGCCAGCAGCCAATGGGACAGGGAAGGAGAGACCCAGTACTTC.

The chain links TRBV20-1 to TRBJ1-2; 7 nucleotides match TRBD1. V shed 4 bases, J shed 7 bases, and the junction held 3 bases outside the gene matches. CDR3 length: 11 amino acids. From germline, CDR1 is DFQATT and CDR2 SNEGSKA (reference sequence). CDR3 coding DNA: TGCAGTGCTATTGACAGGGTTGGCTACACCTTC. Its protein product is CSAIDRVGYTF.

V is TRBV21-1 and J is TRBJ2-7; TRBD2 is taken as the D call from the table, unchecked against the DNA. TRBV21-1 is marked as a pseudogene. The CDR3 sequence is 13 residues long. This chain's CDR3 is CASSKDGSYEQYF. The CDR3 DNA follows: TGTGCCAGCAGCAAAGACGGGTCCTACGAGCAGTACTTC.

The gene calls are TRBV7-8 and TRBJ1-2; weak D call: TRBD1 (5 bases). Trimming stripped 6 bases from V and 8 bases from J, with 16 bases between. The CDR3 extends over 13 amino acids. Germline-derived CDR1 and CDR2 are SGHVS and FQNEAQ. The CDR3 is CASRSTVTGGYTF. CDR3 bases: TGTGCCAGCAGATCGACAGTCACGGGCGGCTACACCTTC.

The CDR3 here is CASSPRSWDMGGYTF. CDR3 in DNA: TGTGCCAGCAGCCCAAGGTCGTGGGACATGGGAGGCTACACCTTC. The chain is built from TRBV7-6 and TRBJ1-2, with a weak D call TRBD1 (6 bases). Trimming pared 5 bases from V and 8 bases from J, leaving 21 bases between. Germline V gene sequence: CDR1 SGHVS, CDR2 FNYEAQ. The CDR3 runs to 15 residues.

A single count supports this clone. The genes are TRBV5-4 and TRBJ1-1, with D hard to call. V was cut by 2 bases and J by 5 bases, with 13 bases left in between. This CDR3 has 14 amino acids. Germline V gene sequence: CDR1 SGHNT, CDR2 YYREEE (reference sequence). CDR3 coding DNA: TGTGCCAGCAGCTTATACGAGTTCTGGACTGAAGCTTTCTTT. It codes for CASSLYEFWTEAFF.

V usage is TRBV5-6 and J usage is TRBJ1-4, with D tentatively TRBD1 (5 bases). Per germline, CDR1 SGHDT and CDR2 YYEEEE. V was pared by 1 base and J by 7 bases, with 23 bases between. The CDR3 has 18 residues. The CDR3 reads CASSLSPSSGRVSEKLFF. CDR3 nucleotides: TGTGCCAGCAGCTTGTCACCCTCTTCAGGGCGAGTTAGTGAAAAACTGTTTTTT.

The chain recombines TRBV2 with TRBJ1-1; D gene uncertain. Germline V gene lookup returns CDR1 SNHLY and CDR2 FYNNEI. This CDR3 has 13 amino acids. Between the trimmed V and J ends, which lost 10 bases and 0 bases, there was a span of 12 bases. CDR3 sequence (DNA): TGTGCCACCATGGAGTTCATGAACACTGAAGCTTTCTTT. It yields the protein CATMEFMNTEAFF.

This clone was seen only a few times. The chain is built from TRBV3-1 (or the pseudogene TRBV3-2) and TRBJ1-3; no definite D call. CDR3 size: 16 residues. Trimming removed 0 bases from V and 4 bases from J, with 13 bases in between. The germline CDR1 and CDR2 sequences are LGHDT and YNNKEL (reference sequence). The CDR3: CASSQESPGVGNTIYF. The CDR3 DNA sequence: TGTGCCAGCAGCCAAGAGAGTCCGGGTGTCGGAAACACCATATATTTT.

The genes are TRBV3-1 (or the pseudogene TRBV3-2) and TRBJ2-2; unclear D gene. Germline V gives CDR1 LGHDT, CDR2 YNNKEL (reference sequence). The CDR3 has 15 amino acids. Trimming removed 1 base at V and 3 bases at J, with 9 bases between. The DNA of the CDR3 is TGTGCCAGCAGCCAAGCAAGTAGCTACACCGGGGAGCTGTTTTTT. Amino acids: CASSQASSYTGELFF.

The V call is TRBV19, the J call TRBJ1-3, with D possibly being TRBD1 (5 bases). The CDR3 consists of 14 residues. Trimming removed 5 bases from V and 0 bases from J, with 8 bases in between. Germline loops: CDR1 LNHDA, CDR2 SQIVND (reference sequence). CDR3 coding DNA: TGTGCCAGTAGTGAGACAGTCTCTGGAAACACCATATATTTT. It specifies CASSETVSGNTIYF.